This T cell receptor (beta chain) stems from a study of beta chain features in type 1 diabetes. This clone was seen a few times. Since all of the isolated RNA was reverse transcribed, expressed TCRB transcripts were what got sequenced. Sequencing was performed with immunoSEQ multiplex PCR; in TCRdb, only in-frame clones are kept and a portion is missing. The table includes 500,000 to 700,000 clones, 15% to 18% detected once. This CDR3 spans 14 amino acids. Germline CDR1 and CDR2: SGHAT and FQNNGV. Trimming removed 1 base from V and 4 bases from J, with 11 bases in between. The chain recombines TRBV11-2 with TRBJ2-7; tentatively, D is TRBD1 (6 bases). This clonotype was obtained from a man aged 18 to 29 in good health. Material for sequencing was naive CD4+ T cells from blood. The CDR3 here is CASSLGPTGYEQYF. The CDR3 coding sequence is TGTGCCAGCAGCTTAGGGCCCACAGGGTACGAGCAGTACTTC.